The rows below give T cell receptor beta chains drawn from one sample of a study of blood T cell repertoires in COVID-19. The repertoire was sequenced with immunoSEQ multiplex PCR; TCRdb's copy has only in-frame clones and lacks some. Of about 64,000 clones in the sample, 80% to 90% were seen once. The specimen was peripheral blood. All receptors derive from a man aged 50 or older with active COVID-19. The conserved cysteine and the conserved F or W are not part of the CDR3 here. The order of the fields is V gene, J gene, CDR3 protein.

V: TRBV5-6; J: TRBJ2-5; CDR3: ASSYLGQVETQY
V: TRBV3-1/TRBV3-2; J: TRBJ2-7; CDR3: ASSQHRLEYEQY
V: TRBV7-2; J: TRBJ2-7; CDR3: ASSPPGLAGGVYEQY
V: TRBV4-1; J: TRBJ2-5; CDR3: ASSQGLAGRETQY
V: TRBV18; J: TRBJ2-3; CDR3: ASSLPGALGDTQY
V: TRBV4-1; J: TRBJ2-2; CDR3: ASSQGPGNTGELF
V: TRBV9; J: TRBJ2-5; CDR3: ASSVGASGTVGQY
V: TRBV28; J: TRBJ1-5; CDR3: ASSPAGWSGDSNQPQH
V: TRBV9; J: TRBJ2-3; CDR3: ASSVAREGTDTQY
V: TRBV7-2; J: TRBJ2-2; CDR3: ASSLGDSAGGELF
V: TRBV4-2; J: TRBJ1-1; CDR3: ASSPRATPTEAF
V: TRBV7-3; J: TRBJ2-5; CDR3: ASSLAGALETQY
V: TRBV7-2; J: TRBJ1-2; CDR3: ASSLGGGANYGYT
V: TRBV6-5; J: TRBJ2-1; CDR3: ASSYSGPRNEQF
V: TRBV2; J: TRBJ2-7; CDR3: ASSLSGTVYEQY
V: TRBV5-1; J: TRBJ1-5; CDR3: ASSLGGVNQPQH
V: TRBV19; J: TRBJ2-2; CDR3: ASSPDTGELF
V: TRBV2; J: TRBJ1-1; CDR3: ASKGAPETEAF
V: TRBV7-2; J: TRBJ2-3; CDR3: ASSLVGPSGGGADTQY
V: TRBV7-9; J: TRBJ2-5; CDR3: ASSPSTGGQGVH
V: TRBV18; J: TRBJ1-3; CDR3: ASSPPAARNTIY
V: TRBV5-4; J: TRBJ2-2; CDR3: ASSSAGVNTGELF
V: TRBV30; J: TRBJ1-3; CDR3: AWSQGTGNTIY
V: TRBV23-1; J: TRBJ2-2; CDR3: ASTRGAPNENTGELF
V: TRBV30; J: TRBJ2-7; CDR3: AWSVQGGYEQY
V: TRBV5-4; J: TRBJ1-4; CDR3: ASSAGGGTNEKLF
V: TRBV3-1/TRBV3-2; J: TRBJ2-7; CDR3: ASSQNGGAGEQY
V: TRBV6-5; J: TRBJ2-7; CDR3: ASSPGGYEQY
V: TRBV27; J: TRBJ2-1; CDR3: ASRAGITYNEQF
V: TRBV6-5; J: TRBJ2-3; CDR3: ASSLQGAGDTQY
V: TRBV5-1; J: TRBJ1-1; CDR3: ASSLAGNTEAF
V: TRBV5-5; J: TRBJ2-3; CDR3: ASSSLAGSSTDTQY
V: TRBV4-2; J: TRBJ2-1; CDR3: ASSQELASGGANEQF
V: TRBV7-3; J: TRBJ2-1; CDR3: ASSLRPGTSQGNEQF
V: TRBV18; J: TRBJ2-7; CDR3: ASSGTRTPNYEQY
V: TRBV5-4; J: TRBJ1-5; CDR3: ASSAYPGGNQPQH
V: TRBV6-5; J: TRBJ1-1; CDR3: ASSSSVWGDTEAF
V: TRBV25-1; J: TRBJ2-7; CDR3: ASSARGGLSEQY